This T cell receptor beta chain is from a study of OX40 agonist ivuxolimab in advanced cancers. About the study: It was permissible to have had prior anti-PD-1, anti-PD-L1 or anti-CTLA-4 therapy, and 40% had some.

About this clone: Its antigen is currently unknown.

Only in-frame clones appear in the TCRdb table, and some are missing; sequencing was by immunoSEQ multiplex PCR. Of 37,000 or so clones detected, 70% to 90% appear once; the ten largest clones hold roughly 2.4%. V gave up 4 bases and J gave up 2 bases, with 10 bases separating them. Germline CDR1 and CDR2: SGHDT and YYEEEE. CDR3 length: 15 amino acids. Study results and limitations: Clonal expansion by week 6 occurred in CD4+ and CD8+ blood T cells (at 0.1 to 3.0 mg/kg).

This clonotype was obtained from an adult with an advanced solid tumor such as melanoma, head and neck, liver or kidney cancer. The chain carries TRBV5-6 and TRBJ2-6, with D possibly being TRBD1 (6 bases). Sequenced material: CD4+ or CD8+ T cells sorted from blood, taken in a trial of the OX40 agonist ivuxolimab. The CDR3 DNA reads TGTGCCAGCAGCCTCGGGACAACTGGGGCCAACGTCCTGACTTTC. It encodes CASSLGTTGANVLTF.